Sequencing of this T cell receptor beta chain was carried out in a study of beta chain features in type 1 diabetes. Study details: Cell yields, gender and age were comparable in patients and healthy donors.

Expressed TCRB transcripts were sequenced, since all the RNA that had been isolated was reverse transcribed. Repertoires were generated with immunoSEQ multiplex PCR, while TCRdb's copy carries only in-frame clones and drops some. Of 350,000 to 400,000 clones in the sample, over 10% were seen once. A remark on this clone: Its antigen is not identified.

Study outcomes and limitations: The study found moderately but significantly shorter TCRB CDR3s in all four CD4+ subsets of Type 1 diabetes patients.

V lost 6 bases and J lost 4; bases outside the gene matches: 8. This CDR3 region has 14 residues. Germline CDR1 reads MNHEY; CDR2 reads SVGAGI. The sample taken for sequencing was naive CD4+ T cells from blood. This clonotype was sampled from a woman younger than 35 with type 1 diabetes. V is TRBV6-5 and J is TRBJ1-2; 7 positions match TRBD1. This chain's CDR3 is CASSRRDSPYGYTF. The CDR3, as DNA: TGTGCCAGCAGCCGACGGGACAGCCCCTATGGCTACACCTTC.